This TCR beta chain was found in a study of cytomegalovirus exposure and HLA in healthy donors (dated by TCRdb to 2016 to 2017). Study-level background: An earlier analysis of a few hundred of the donors reported 276 Gb of sequence data and around 120 million unique TCR beta sequences obtained from 150 million to 200 million T cells. An early release that covered about 600 HLA-typed donors contained approximately 300 gigabases of sequencing data and 65 million to 100 million unique TCR sequences. Of the approximately 400 genotyped donors, 81% fell in the genetic ancestry cluster associated with self-reported Caucasian donors. The aim of the study was to test whether cataloging public T cell receptors could identify signatures of past pathogen exposure. Using immunosequencing, the study profiled T cell repertoires from about 650 subjects and related those repertoires to cytomegalovirus serostatus. Along with the roughly 710-subject first cohort, a separate validation cohort of 120 different subjects was used. To predict cytomegalovirus infection status, the study combined high-throughput TCR immunosequencing, statistical association of individual TCRs with disease status, and machine learning. A later analysis re-examined previously published TCR beta repertoires from about 700 donors and added high-resolution HLA genotyping to investigate patterns of TCR occurrence. Rather than drawing on any new phenotypic data, the later analysis identified candidate immune exposures from TCR beta sequences and the way those sequences occurred across donors. To decide whether each TCR beta V gene segment behaved as functional or pseudogenic, an earlier analysis of nearly 600 of the donors relied on high-throughput TCR beta sequencing. Donor age, sex, ethnicity and CMV serostatus were compiled alongside the repertoire data. A later genetic analysis took genome-wide SNP genotypes for about 55% of the 666 donors and used that subset as a discovery cohort. Every discovery cohort repertoire had been produced on one sequencing platform. Class I and class II HLA loci were covered by the typing at four-digit resolution. Typing coverage differed by locus: A, B, C, DRB1 and DQB1 were typed in roughly 620-630 donors, DQA1 in 522, DPA1 in 600 to 610, and DPB1 in 400 to 480. Roughly five DR-DQ haplotypes were handled as single units for association and clustering, since linkage in the cohort was strong. Across around 400 genotyped donors of the cohort, an average of roughly 250,000 unique TCR beta nucleotide sequences per donor were sequenced, and roughly 17% of those sequences were non-productive.

Library construction relied on the immunoSEQ multiplex PCR assay. A mixture of 60 forward primers for TCR Vbeta segments and 13 reverse primers for TCR Jbeta segments was used in the multiplex PCR. Amplification of the CDR3 region of rearranged TCR beta genes was performed with a multiplex PCR assay on genomic DNA. The Illumina HiSeq System was used to sequence the amplified TCR beta libraries as 87-base-pair reads. From the authors' description of their analysis: A later analysis tallied tens of millions of unique TCR beta chains across the 666 repertoires, and about 12 million of those chains were shared by two or more donors. To remove PCR and sequencing errors, raw reads were error-corrected and collapsed into unique sequences using a nearest-neighbor algorithm that merged closely related sequences. V, D and J gene segments were assigned by aligning CDR3 sequences to IMGT reference sequences. Each retained sequence needed at least a six-nucleotide match to both a V gene segment and a J gene segment. Rearrangements were classified as productive when the CDR3 lacked stop codons and remained in frame with V and J, and all other rearrangements were classified as non-productive. Following IMGT convention, CDR3 was defined as the stretch from the second conserved V-encoded cysteine up to the conserved J-encoded phenylalanine. The earlier analysis of some 580 of the donors excluded any sequence lacking an unambiguous match to a single V gene segment. In an earlier analysis of about 590 of the donors, a V segment was called functional when productive rearrangements were above 56.7%, and segregating when the standard deviation between donors exceeded 5%. A statistical classification framework was built for diagnosing cytomegalovirus status from the catalog of TCR beta chain sequences. In a later analysis, TCR nucleotide sequences were compared against IMGT/GENE-DB human TR gene sequences so that V and J genes could be assigned. A later analysis assigned CDR3 sequences and most-parsimonious VDJ recombination scenarios with the TCRdist pipeline. In a later analysis, each TCR beta chain was defined by its CDR3 amino acid sequence together with its V-gene family, and reads lacking a unique V-gene family were excluded. In a later analysis, around 650 highly shared, low-generation-probability nucleotide sequences were removed to address suspected cross-contamination and a sequencing artifact. In a later analysis, a clonal expansion index was calculated for each public chain from normalized within-repertoire ranks of inferred template counts. In a later analysis, generation probabilities were computed using a VDJ recombination model fitted to out-of-frame rearrangements, and the results were checked against IGoR. In a later analysis, TCR-TCR, TCR-HLA and TCR-CMV co-occurrence was scored with hypergeometric tests, and a repertoire-size bias correction was applied to TCR pairs. False discovery rates were estimated in a later analysis by permuting HLA or CMV assignments 20 times. In a later analysis, co-occurring TCRs were grouped with DBSCAN, and TCRdist sequence similarity was added when clustering was performed within HLA-allele-positive subsets. Repertoires with fewer than 30,000 or more than 120,000 public chains, plus five repertoires with anomalous nucleotide sharing, were excluded from co-occurrence clustering. TCRdb took over this immuneACCESS table, retaining in-frame rearrangements with V and J assigned. Such tables are incomplete; in checked studies, under half of the missing clones stem from an unresolved V gene, and the remainder is unexplained. Clonal size and the V and J genes are those of that table, whereas D and trimming came from the DNA. Recorded for this sample are about 130,000 clones; approximately 80% of them occurred a single time. The biggest ten clones account for roughly 3.9% of the sample.

This clone was recorded only once. The antigen this receptor binds is unknown. Within one base of it there is no much larger clone, and no base qualities were kept. CDR1 SGHDN and CDR2 FVKESK are derived from the germline V gene. V was cut back by 0 bases and J by 4 bases, leaving a gap of 9 bases between them. The CDR3 contains 14 residues, cysteine and phenylalanine counted. Just the 42-base CDR3 DNA is kept, in frame starting at base 1. Overall study outcomes, separate from this receptor: In a later analysis, most CMV-associated TCR beta chains were found to appear HLA-restricted, with HLA associations seemingly driven largely by CMV exposure. A further reported finding was that TCR beta sequences accurately predicted the HLA-A and HLA-B alleles for most subjects in the first cohort. Because counts were too low, 15 or so rarely observed V segments, including chromosome 9 orphons, were excluded from the earlier analysis of under 650 of the donors. In this cohort, only TCR beta chains were sequenced, and detectable features were limited by the absence of alpha or paired-chain data. Cytomegalovirus status was reported to be diagnosed by the classifier with high specificity and sensitivity in both the original and validation cohorts. According to a later analysis, parvovirus B19, influenza, CMV and Epstein-Barr virus appeared linked to several top co-occurrence clusters. A few of the identified cytomegalovirus-associated TCR beta chains were confirmed in vitro to be specific for cytomegalovirus antigens. V-gene and J-gene trimming of TCR beta chains was associated with a missense DCLRE1C variant in a later genetic analysis, and the association was replicated in an independent cohort. Across donors, most TCR sequences were observed very rarely, whereas some public TCRs were present in many individuals. Correlated functional status among segregating V segments might reflect linkage disequilibrium, but an unknown experimental factor could not be ruled out. Specific HLA alleles were associated with 15,000 to 20,000 TCR beta sequences at a false discovery rate of 0.05 in a later analysis. Some IMGT-functional V segments, including TRBV6-2 and TRBV6-3, could not be told apart with the 87-base-pair reads, so those segments were excluded. Immune exposure information for the cohort was limited to CMV serostatus. In a later analysis, HLA-associated TCR beta chains were found to be more clonally expanded and to have lower generation probabilities than equally common non-associated chains. A later analysis found that TCR association rates varied across HLA loci, with DRB1 alleles showing the most associated TCRs and HLA-C alleles the fewest. When HLA alleles, especially DR and DQ, strongly co-occurred, attributing TCR associations to individual alleles was difficult. A group of highly shared sequence variants was considered likely to be a technical artifact of the sequencing pipeline. It was suggested by the authors that the approach could potentially be generalized to other disease states and immunological phenotypes. According to a later genetic analysis, donors in an Asian-associated ancestry cluster had fewer N-insertions in productive TCRs than the roughly 700-donor mean. Broadly in line with IMGT annotations, most TCR beta V segments showed up in productive rearrangements about 87% or about 30% of the time in an earlier analysis of about 500 of the donors. In the study, some 160 TCR beta chains were listed as associated with cytomegalovirus. The presence/absence analyses assumed that sequencing depth was roughly uniform across donors, and that assumption may not be true. Because HLA typing was unavailable for some donors at each locus, only the typed subset was used in association tests.

The cohort consisted of hundreds of healthy bone marrow donors. At the time of sampling, every cohort member was nominally healthy, though immune exposures that went unrecorded were likely present. The donor was CMV seropositive and was included in the group of 250 to 300 seropositive cohort members. A peripheral blood sample was collected from each donor, and TCR beta sequencing was performed on peripheral blood mononuclear cells. Genomic DNA extraction from the blood cell samples was performed with the Qiagen DNeasy Blood Extraction Kit. Sequencing was done on a sample of PBMCs. This receptor was taken from a male donor in good health and CMV-seropositive. The chain was built from TRBV14 and TRBJ1-2; the D gene cannot be named for sure. The DNA sequence is given as TGTGCCAGCAGCCAAGATAGCGGATTCTATGGCTACACCTTC. Protein translation: CASSQDSGFYGYTF.